These 19 T cell receptor beta chains were all obtained from the same sample, sequenced in a study of beta chain features in type 1 diabetes. Expressed TCRB transcripts were sequenced after all isolated RNA was converted to cDNA. TCRdb keeps only in-frame clones here, not all; method: immunoSEQ multiplex PCR. Among 240,000 or so clones listed, roughly 30% were seen once. Sequencing input: central memory CD4+ T cells from blood. The receptor source for this set is a man under 40 in good health.

This clone occurred once. The V and J genes are TRBV7-8 and TRBJ1-6; D might be TRBD1 (6 bases). Germline values: CDR1 SGHVS, CDR2 FQNEAQ. This CDR3 contains 17 residues. V gave up 1 base and J gave up 5 bases, with 15 bases separating them. The CDR3 here is CASSLGPRGKNNSPLHF. CDR3 bases: TGTGCCAGCAGCTTAGGCCCGAGGGGGAAAAATAATTCACCCCTCCACTTT. Drawing the rest from reference TRBV7-8 and TRBJ1-6, the complete variable domain is GAGVSQSPRYKVAKRGQDVALRCDPISGHVSLFWYQQALGQGPEFLTYFQNEAQLDKSGLPSDRFFAERPEGSVSTLKIQRTQQEDSAVYLCASSLGPRGKNNSPLHFGNGTRLTVT.

This clone was seen ten or more times. The rearrangement uses TRBV5-1 and TRBJ2-3; D might be TRBD1 (5 bases). V was trimmed by 0 bases and J by 6 bases, leaving 14 bases between them. The V gene's germline CDR1 is SGHRS and CDR2 YFSETQ. This CDR3 is built from 15 residues. CDR3 loop: CASSLESRVRDTQYF. CDR3 coding DNA: TGCGCCAGCAGCTTGGAAAGCAGGGTCCGGGATACGCAGTATTTT.

The rearrangement uses TRBV15 and TRBJ2-7; TRBD1 might be the D (5 bases). V lost 0 bases, J lost 5 bases, and 14 bases lay in between. This CDR3 has 15 amino acids. The germline gives CDR1 LNHNV, CDR2 YYDKDF (reference sequence). The CDR3: CATSRDGAGSHEQYF. The CDR3 DNA follows: TGTGCCACCAGCAGAGATGGGGCCGGCAGCCACGAGCAGTACTTC.

There are a few counts of this clone. The chain combines TRBV30 with TRBJ1-6; D gene unclear. The CDR3 totals 15 residues. The ends were cut back, 2 bases at V and 5 bases at J, with 13 bases in the middle. The V gene's germline CDR1 is GTSNPN and CDR2 SVGIG (reference sequence). The CDR3 region is CAWSSTGIDNSPLHF. CDR3 DNA: TGTGCCTGGAGTTCTACTGGGATAGATAATTCACCCCTCCACTTT.

The table lists this clone with a few counts. The rearrangement uses TRBV5-4 and TRBJ1-6; tentative D call: TRBD1 (6 bases). Trimming shortened V by 1 base and J by 11 bases, and 13 bases separated the two germline ends. The CDR3 runs 14 residues. The germline V gene encodes CDR1 SGHNT and CDR2 YYREEE (reference sequence). CDR3 DNA: TGTGCCAGCAGCTTGTATTCCAGGGGAGCACCCCTCCACTTT. Translated: CASSLYSRGAPLHF.

This clone occurred a few times. CDR3 sequence (DNA): TGTGCCAGTAGTATAGATCAGGGGGCAGATACGCAGTATTTT. This sequence encodes CASSIDQGADTQYF. V and J are TRBV19 and TRBJ2-3, with 7 positions matching TRBD1. Trimming at V came to 0 bases and at J to 4 bases, leaving 1 base not matched to a gene. The CDR3 length is 14 residues. The germline gives CDR1 LNHDA, CDR2 SQIVND (reference sequence).

This clone was seen only a few times. The CDR3 bases are TGTGCCAGCTCAACAGGGACGGCTAACTATGGCTACACCTTC. It translates to CASSTGTANYGYTF. This chain joins TRBV18 and TRBJ1-2, with D perhaps TRBD1 (6 bases). V was clipped by 5 bases and J by 0 bases, with 10 bases between them. Germline V gives CDR1 KGHSH, CDR2 LQKENI. The CDR3 length is 14 residues.

V usage is TRBV4-3 and J usage is TRBJ2-1, with D perhaps TRBD1 or TRBD2 (6 bases each). Trimming pared 1 base from V and 0 bases from J, leaving 7 bases between. Per germline, CDR1 LGHNA and CDR2 YSLEER. CDR3 length equals 15 residues. The CDR3 spells CASSQGGASYNEQFF. Here the CDR3 DNA reads TGCGCCAGCAGCCAAGGGGGGGCCTCCTACAATGAGCAGTTCTTC.

The V call is TRBV11-2, the J call TRBJ2-7; D remains ambiguous. V was shortened by 2 bases and J by 6 bases, with 11 bases between the two germline ends. Germline CDR1 is SGHAT and CDR2 is FQNNGV. The CDR3 is made up of 13 amino acids. The CDR3 nucleotides are TGTGCCAGCAGCTTATATGGCGCCTCCGAGCAGTACTTC. It yields the protein CASSLYGASEQYF.

Notes on this clone: One end of the junction is discordant with germline, which a read error may explain. This sequence joins TRBV30 and TRBJ2-3; 7 nucleotides line up with TRBD2. Germline CDR1 and CDR2: GTSNPN and SVGIG (reference sequence). CDR3 length: 13 residues. The CDR3 sequence is CAGRGLAADTQYF. The DNA for the CDR3 is TGTGCCGGGAGGGGCCTAGCGGCAGATACGCAGTATTTT.

The rearrangement links TRBV5-4 to TRBJ2-7, with 12 bases aligning to TRBD2. The CDR3 totals 16 residues. The J segment lost 5 bases and the V segment lost 3 bases, leaving 9 bases of the junction unmatched. The germline V gene encodes CDR1 SGHNT and CDR2 YYREEE (reference sequence). CDR3 DNA sequence: TGTGCCAGCAGCTCCCCCCTAGCGGGAGGGCCCGACGAGCAGTACTTC. Protein: CASSSPLAGGPDEQYF. The full variable domain, completed using reference TRBV5-4 and TRBJ2-7, is ETGVTQSPTHLIKTRGQQVTLRCSSQSGHNTVSWYQQALGQGPQFIFQYYREEENGRGNFPPRFSGLQFPNYSSELNVNALELDDSALYLCASSSPLAGGPDEQYFGPGTRLTVT.

This chain links TRBV4-3 with TRBJ2-2; no reliable D call. This CDR3 is 13 amino acids long. V was pared by 4 bases and J by 8 bases, with 11 bases between. Germline loops: CDR1 LGHNA, CDR2 YSLEER. In DNA, the CDR3 is TGCGCCAGCAGCCGAGAGGCTAGGGGGGAGCTGTTTTTT. Encoded protein: CASSREARGELFF.

Comments on this clone: Distinct nucleotide sequences in the sample also encode this CDR3. The CDR3 region is CASSLTSGTDTQYF. The CDR3 DNA reads as TGTGCCAGCAGCCTCACTAGCGGCACAGATACGCAGTATTTT. The V and J genes are TRBV7-2 and TRBJ2-3; 7 nucleotides align to TRBD2. V gave up 5 bases and J gave up 1 base; unmatched junction bases: 3. The germline V gene has CDR1 SGHTA and CDR2 FQGNSA. This CDR3 has 14 amino acids.

This clone was counted many times. The chain carries TRBV9 and TRBJ2-7; perhaps D is TRBD1 or TRBD2 (5 bases each). The germline CDR1 and CDR2 sequences are SGDLS and YYNGEE. Trimming took off 0 bases at V and 5 bases at J, with 12 bases between the two ends. The CDR3 loop spans 14 amino acids. For the CDR3, the DNA is TGTGCCAGCAGCGTAGGAGGGGCTTTCGACGAGCAGTACTTC. Its protein product is CASSVGGAFDEQYF.

The V and J genes are TRBV7-9 and TRBJ1-3; D gene ambiguous. Germline CDR1 SEHNR, CDR2 FQNEAQ (reference sequence). V lost 2 bases, J lost 0 bases, and 5 bases lay in between. CDR3 size: 14 residues. Here the CDR3 reads CASSLSTSGNTIYF. The CDR3 region has the DNA TGTGCCAGCAGCTTAAGTACCTCTGGAAACACCATATATTTT.

The chain has TRBV7-9 and TRBJ2-5; 10 positions agree with TRBD1. Trimming cost V 5 bases and J 4 bases; bases outside gene matches: 7. The CDR3 runs to 15 residues. CDR1 SEHNR and CDR2 FQNEAQ come from the germline V gene (reference sequence). As DNA, the CDR3 is TGTGCCAGCAGCGGGGGACAGGGGTATTCAGAGACCCAGTACTTC. It translates to CASSGGQGYSETQYF. The variable domain in full, with the rest retrieved from reference TRBV7-9 and TRBJ2-5, is DTGVSQNPRHKITKRGQNVTFRCDPISEHNRLYWYRQTLGQGPEFLTYFQNEAQLEKSRLLSDRFSAERPKGSFSTLEIQRTEQGDSAMYLCASSGGQGYSETQYFGPGTRLLVL.

V is TRBV7-2 and J is TRBJ2-4, with D unclear. Per germline, CDR1 SGHTA and CDR2 FQGNSA. This CDR3 comprises 14 residues. The V gene lost 5 bases and the J gene lost 1 base, with 9 bases spanning the gap. CDR3 nucleotides: TGTGCCAGCAGCCCCCCGGGTGCCAAAAACATTCAGTACTTC. Translated, it gives CASSPPGAKNIQYF. Combining the CDR3 with reference TRBV7-2 and TRBJ2-4 gives the whole variable domain GAGVSQSPSNKVTEKGKDVELRCDPISGHTALYWYRQSLGQGLEFLIYFQGNSAPDKSGLPSDRFSAERTGGSVSTLTIQRTQQEDSAVYLCASSPPGAKNIQYFGAGTRLSVL.

This chain joins TRBV7-2 and TRBJ2-5, with D possibly matching TRBD1 (6 bases). The germline V gene encodes CDR1 SGHTA and CDR2 FQGNSA. V lost 5 bases and J 5 bases, leaving 15 bases between the germline ends. The CDR3 is 14 amino acids. CDR3 DNA sequence: TGTGCCAGCAGCGTTACAGGGATGGGGGAGACCCAGTACTTC. Translating it yields CASSVTGMGETQYF.

This clone occurred a few times. The chain has TRBV29-1 and TRBJ2-5, with 7 bases aligning to TRBD1. Germline V CDR1 and CDR2: SQVTM, ANQGSEA. V lost 3 bases, J lost 4 bases, and 8 bases stayed unmatched. The CDR3 loop spans 14 amino acids. CDR3 residues: CSVEVGQAVETQYF. The CDR3 nucleotides read TGCAGCGTTGAGGTCGGACAGGCAGTAGAGACCCAGTACTTC.